This passage covers 10 T cell receptor beta chains from one sample sequenced in a study of control samples from healthy donors and cancer patients. Sequencing used immunoSEQ multiplex PCR; TCRdb keeps in-frame clones, though not all of them. Here the sample spans some 98,000 clones, around 84% being singletons. Material: PBMCs. Receptors originate from a man in his 70s with lung cancer.

This chain links TRBV19 with TRBJ1-2; 7 bases are shared with TRBD1. The germline CDR1 and CDR2 sequences are LNHDA and SQIVND (reference sequence). This CDR3 is 15 amino acids long. Unmatched junction bases numbered 7, after V lost 6 bases and J lost 0 bases. The CDR3, as DNA: TGTGCCAGTAGCGATACCGGGACAGCTAACTATGGCTACACCTTC. Amino acid sequence: CASSDTGTANYGYTF.

The CDR3 sequence is CAWSVRLFYEQYF. The CDR3 DNA reads as TGTGCCTGGAGTGTTAGGCTCTTCTACGAGCAGTACTTC. The rearrangement links TRBV30 to TRBJ2-7; D is ambiguous. CDR3 length: 13 residues. The V gene lost 0 bases and the J gene lost 3 bases, with 9 bases spanning the gap. CDR1 and CDR2 (germline): GTSNPN, SVGIG (reference sequence).

This rearrangement joins TRBV2 to TRBJ1-5, with TRBD1 matching 9 bases. V lost 5 bases to trimming and J lost 5 bases; unmatched junction nucleotides: 13. From germline, CDR1 is SNHLY and CDR2 FYNNEI. The CDR3 length is 17 residues. CDR3 DNA sequence: TGTGCCAGCAGTTCACAGGGGGCAGGGATAAAGGATCAGCCCCAGCATTTT. Protein: CASSSQGAGIKDQPQHF.

This chain links TRBV5-5 with TRBJ2-3; D is ambiguous. This CDR3 is built from 13 residues. Germline assignment: CDR1 SGHKS and CDR2 YYEKEE (reference sequence). With 1 base removed from V and 0 bases from J, the gap between germline ends came to 3 bases. CDR3 nucleotides: TGTGCCAGCAGCTTGACAAGCACAGATACGCAGTATTTT. Protein product: CASSLTSTDTQYF.

The chain is built from TRBV7-9 and TRBJ2-5; 7 nucleotides align to TRBD1. Germline CDR1 reads SEHNR; CDR2 reads FQNEAQ (reference sequence). The length of the CDR3 is 17 residues. V lost 4 bases and J lost 3; bases outside the gene matches: 14. CDR3 DNA: TGTGCCAGCAGCTCAACCGGGACAGTAAACCAAAAAGAGACCCAGTACTTC. It translates to CASSSTGTVNQKETQYF.

The J gene is TRBJ1-6, the V gene TRBV25-1; D not resolved. Per germline, CDR1 MGHDK and CDR2 SYGVNS. This CDR3 comprises 14 residues. With 0 bases removed from V and 10 bases from J, the gap between germline ends came to 10 bases. The CDR3 protein is CASSEYSPESPLHF. As DNA, the CDR3 is TGTGCCAGCAGTGAATATTCCCCCGAATCACCCCTCCACTTT.

The rearrangement uses TRBV19 and TRBJ1-2; weak D call: TRBD1 (6 bases). The CDR3 length is 16 residues. The V end lost 1 base, the J end lost 3 bases, and 15 bases lay between the germline ends. CDR1 and CDR2 (germline): LNHDA, SQIVND (reference sequence). CDR3 residues: CASSIGPAGDYYGYTF. As DNA, the CDR3 is TGTGCCAGTAGTATAGGTCCGGCAGGGGATTACTATGGCTACACCTTC.

This clone was seen once. V gene TRBV7-3 combines with J gene TRBJ2-1; 8 bases align to TRBD2. CDR3 size: 16 residues. Germline loops: CDR1 SGHTA, CDR2 FQGTGA. Trimming cost V 5 bases and J 0 bases; bases outside gene matches: 6. In DNA form, the CDR3 reads TGTGCCAGCAGCCCCCAACTAGCGGCCTCCTACAATGAGCAGTTCTTC. This gives the protein CASSPQLAASYNEQFF.

The chain is built from TRBV2 and TRBJ2-1, with 8 bases that match TRBD1. Trimming cost V 6 bases and J 10 bases; bases outside gene matches: 5. Germline V CDR1 and CDR2: SNHLY, FYNNEI. This CDR3 comprises 12 residues. The CDR3 sequence is CASRTGTGEQFF. CDR3 in DNA: TGTGCCAGCAGAACCGGGACAGGCGAGCAGTTCTTC.

The chain recombines TRBV7-2 with TRBJ1-5; TRBD1 matches at 7 bases. This CDR3 is built from 18 residues. With 2 bases clipped from V and 7 bases from J, the junction kept 17 bases outside the gene matches. Per the germline V gene, CDR1 is SGHTA and CDR2 is FQGNSA. The CDR3 is CASSLIAAIQGRGQPQHF. DNA for the CDR3: TGTGCCAGCAGCTTAATAGCAGCGATACAGGGGAGGGGACAGCCCCAGCATTTT.